This T cell receptor (beta chain) is from a study of blood T cell repertoires in COVID-19. The table came from immunoSEQ multiplex PCR; TCRdb's copy has only in-frame clones and leaves some out. Counted here are about 480,000 clones, roughly 90% occurring once; the ten biggest clones make up about 1.7%. The germline gives CDR1 SGHRS, CDR2 YFSETQ. CDR3 length: 15 residues. V gave up 0 bases and J gave up 1 base, with 9 bases separating them. Input material: PBMCs or T cells enriched from blood (not recorded which). The receptor was derived from a woman in her thirties or forties who had recovered from COVID-19. V gene TRBV5-1 combines with J gene TRBJ2-3; D is perhaps TRBD2 (5 bases). Written as DNA, the CDR3 is TGCGCCAGCAGCTTGGGGAGGCCCGGCACAGATACGCAGTATTTT. This translates into CASSLGRPGTDTQYF.